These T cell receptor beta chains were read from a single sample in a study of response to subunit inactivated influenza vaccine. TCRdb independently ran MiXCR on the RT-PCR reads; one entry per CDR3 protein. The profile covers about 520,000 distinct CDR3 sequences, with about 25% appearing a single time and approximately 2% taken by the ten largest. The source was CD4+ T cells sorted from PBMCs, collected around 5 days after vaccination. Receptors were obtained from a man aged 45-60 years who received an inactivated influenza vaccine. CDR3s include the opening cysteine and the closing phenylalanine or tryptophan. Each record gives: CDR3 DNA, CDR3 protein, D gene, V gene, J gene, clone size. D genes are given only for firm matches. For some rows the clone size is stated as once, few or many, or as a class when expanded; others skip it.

cdr3_nt: TGCAGTGCCCAGAGGGGGGATCCCAATCAGCCCCAGCATTTT; cdr3_aa: CSAQRGDPNQPQHF; d_call: .; v_call: TRBV20-1; j_call: TRBJ1-5; clone_size: few
cdr3_nt: TGTGCCAGCAGCTTAGGGCTCCAGGGAAGGGACATTCAGTACTTC; cdr3_aa: CASSLGLQGRDIQYF; d_call: .; v_call: TRBV7-9; j_call: TRBJ2-4; clone_size: .
cdr3_nt: TGTGCCAGCAGCAAAGCGGCCAGCGGATGCTTCTACAATGAGCAGTTCTTC; cdr3_aa: CASSKAASGCFYNEQFF; d_call: .; v_call: TRBV21-1; j_call: TRBJ2-1; clone_size: .
cdr3_nt: TGTGCCAGCTCACCAAGTCAAGTAGGGGAGCAGTTCTTC; cdr3_aa: CASSPSQVGEQFF; d_call: .; v_call: TRBV18; j_call: TRBJ2-1; clone_size: .
cdr3_nt: TGCAGCGTTAAACGTACACAGGGGGCAGGCACAGATACGCAGTATTTT; cdr3_aa: CSVKRTQGAGTDTQYF; d_call: TRBD1; v_call: TRBV29-1; j_call: TRBJ2-3; clone_size: .
cdr3_nt: TGCAGTGCTTCTCGACAGGGTGGAGATACGCAGTATTTT; cdr3_aa: CSASRQGGDTQYF; d_call: TRBD1; v_call: TRBV20-1; j_call: TRBJ2-3; clone_size: few
cdr3_nt: TGTGCCAGCAGCCCCCCGATCATAGCGGGGGGCAATGAGCAGTTCTTC; cdr3_aa: CASSPPIIAGGNEQFF; d_call: TRBD2; v_call: TRBV28; j_call: TRBJ2-1; clone_size: .
cdr3_nt: TGTGCCATCAGTGAGCGCCAGGGTACGAACACCGGGGAGCTGTTTTTT; cdr3_aa: CAISERQGTNTGELFF; d_call: .; v_call: TRBV10-3; j_call: TRBJ2-2; clone_size: few
cdr3_nt: TGTGCCAGCAGTTTAGGGGGGGGGGCCGAGAATGAGCAGTTCTTC; cdr3_aa: CASSLGGGAENEQFF; d_call: .; v_call: TRBV12-3/TRBV12-4; j_call: TRBJ2-1; clone_size: few
cdr3_nt: TGCGCCAGCAGCTCCCACACTGATTCACCCCTCCACTTT; cdr3_aa: CASSSHTDSPLHF; d_call: .; v_call: TRBV5-1; j_call: TRBJ1-6; clone_size: .
cdr3_nt: TGTGCCAGCAGCTTAGTCCGGTTACAGTTCTTC; cdr3_aa: CASSLVRLQFF; d_call: .; v_call: TRBV7-2; j_call: TRBJ2-1; clone_size: .
cdr3_nt: TGTGCCAGCAGCCGAGACTACCCGAACACCGGGGAGCTGTTTTTT; cdr3_aa: CASSRDYPNTGELFF; d_call: .; v_call: TRBV6-1; j_call: TRBJ2-2; clone_size: .
cdr3_nt: TGTGCCAGCAGGCATACAGGGGGCAAGGAGCAGTTCTTC; cdr3_aa: CASRHTGGKEQFF; d_call: TRBD1; v_call: TRBV6-2/TRBV6-3; j_call: TRBJ2-1; clone_size: .
cdr3_nt: TGTGCCAGCAGCTCCCGTTCCGCCCCCAGGAGCACAGATACGCAGTATTTT; cdr3_aa: CASSSRSAPRSTDTQYF; d_call: .; v_call: TRBV12-3/TRBV12-4; j_call: TRBJ2-3; clone_size: .
cdr3_nt: TGTGCCAGCAGTTTCGGGGGAGGGAGCAATCAGCCCCAGCATTTT; cdr3_aa: CASSFGGGSNQPQHF; d_call: .; v_call: TRBV12-3/TRBV12-4; j_call: TRBJ1-5; clone_size: .
cdr3_nt: TGTGCCAGCAGCTTAGGTGGGGAACGTGGCTACACCTTC; cdr3_aa: CASSLGGERGYTF; d_call: .; v_call: TRBV7-2; j_call: TRBJ1-2; clone_size: few
cdr3_nt: TGCGCCAGCACCCCTCCGGGCGGGACAGGGGTGACCGGGGAGCTGTTTTTT; cdr3_aa: CASTPPGGTGVTGELFF; d_call: TRBD1; v_call: TRBV5-1; j_call: TRBJ2-2; clone_size: few
cdr3_nt: TGTGCCAGTAGTATGACGGGTAATCAGCCCCAGCATTTT; cdr3_aa: CASSMTGNQPQHF; d_call: .; v_call: TRBV19; j_call: TRBJ1-5; clone_size: .
cdr3_nt: TGCAGTGCTATGACAGGGGGCGTATCAGAGCAGTACTTC; cdr3_aa: CSAMTGGVSEQYF; d_call: TRBD1; v_call: TRBV20-1; j_call: TRBJ2-7; clone_size: few
cdr3_nt: TGTGCCAGCAGCCACGAGGGGACAGGGGGACATACGCAGTATTTT; cdr3_aa: CASSHEGTGGHTQYF; d_call: TRBD1; v_call: TRBV6-1; j_call: TRBJ2-3; clone_size: .
cdr3_nt: TGCGCCAGCAGCCAAGTACCGGGACAGGGGAATGAAAAACTGTTTTTT; cdr3_aa: CASSQVPGQGNEKLFF; d_call: TRBD1; v_call: TRBV4-3; j_call: TRBJ1-4; clone_size: .
cdr3_nt: TGTGCCAGCAGTTTTGACAGGGGAAACACCGGGGAGCTGTTTTTT; cdr3_aa: CASSFDRGNTGELFF; d_call: TRBD1; v_call: TRBV2; j_call: TRBJ2-2; clone_size: .
cdr3_nt: TGTGCCAGCAGCAAAGGATTCAGGTGGTCCTACGAGCAGTACTTC; cdr3_aa: CASSKGFRWSYEQYF; d_call: .; v_call: TRBV21-1; j_call: TRBJ2-7; clone_size: .
cdr3_nt: TGCGCCAGCAGCTTGGTGGGAGGCCTGCGAACTGAAGCTTTCTTT; cdr3_aa: CASSLVGGLRTEAFF; d_call: .; v_call: TRBV5-1; j_call: TRBJ1-1; clone_size: few
cdr3_nt: TGCAGTGCTAGAGATTGGACTAGCGGGGGGACCTACGAGCAGTACTTC; cdr3_aa: CSARDWTSGGTYEQYF; d_call: TRBD2; v_call: TRBV20-1; j_call: TRBJ2-7; clone_size: .
cdr3_nt: TGCAGCGCCCCCGGGACCCCGCCTTCAAATACGCAGTATTTT; cdr3_aa: CSAPGTPPSNTQYF; d_call: .; v_call: TRBV29-1; j_call: TRBJ2-3; clone_size: .
cdr3_nt: TGTGCCAGCAGCCAGGGGAGCACCTTCTACGAGCAGTACTTC; cdr3_aa: CASSQGSTFYEQYF; d_call: .; v_call: TRBV14; j_call: TRBJ2-7; clone_size: .
cdr3_nt: TGTGCCATCAGTGAGACTAGCCTTAACATTCAGTACTTC; cdr3_aa: CAISETSLNIQYF; d_call: .; v_call: TRBV10-3; j_call: TRBJ2-4; clone_size: .
cdr3_nt: TGTGCCAGCAGTACTGACCCGGACAGGAAAGAGACCCAGTACTTC; cdr3_aa: CASSTDPDRKETQYF; d_call: TRBD1; v_call: TRBV25-1; j_call: TRBJ2-5; clone_size: many
cdr3_nt: TGCAGCGTTGACTTACTGCTACCCCAAGAGACCCAGTACTTC; cdr3_aa: CSVDLLLPQETQYF; d_call: .; v_call: TRBV29-1; j_call: TRBJ2-5; clone_size: many
cdr3_nt: TGTGCCAGCAGCGTATTGGGACAGGGCACAGATACGCAGTATTTT; cdr3_aa: CASSVLGQGTDTQYF; d_call: TRBD1; v_call: TRBV9; j_call: TRBJ2-3; clone_size: .
cdr3_nt: TGTGCCAGCAGTGGCCCCCGGACTAGCGGACCCCAAGAGACCCAGTACTTC; cdr3_aa: CASSGPRTSGPQETQYF; d_call: TRBD2; v_call: TRBV2; j_call: TRBJ2-5; clone_size: .
cdr3_nt: TGTGCCAGCAGGACACCGGGTGAGCAGTTCTTC; cdr3_aa: CASRTPGEQFF; d_call: .; v_call: TRBV6-2/TRBV6-3; j_call: TRBJ2-1; clone_size: .
cdr3_nt: TGTGCCATCAGCCCCGGAATAGCGGGAGCAGCCAAAAACATTCAGTACTTC; cdr3_aa: CAISPGIAGAAKNIQYF; d_call: TRBD2; v_call: TRBV10-3; j_call: TRBJ2-4; clone_size: few
cdr3_nt: TGTGCCAGCAGCCAAGACAGGGTCGATGGCTACACCTTC; cdr3_aa: CASSQDRVDGYTF; d_call: TRBD1; v_call: TRBV5-6; j_call: TRBJ1-2; clone_size: few
cdr3_nt: TGCAGGCCCAGGGGGGAAAACAATGAGCAGTTCTTC; cdr3_aa: CRPRGENNEQFF; d_call: .; v_call: TRBV20-1; j_call: TRBJ2-1; clone_size: .
cdr3_nt: TGTGCCAGCAGTCCGGACAGGGAAGCTAACTATGGCTACACCTTC; cdr3_aa: CASSPDREANYGYTF; d_call: TRBD1; v_call: TRBV6-1; j_call: TRBJ1-2; clone_size: .
cdr3_nt: TGTGCCAGCAGCTTTGTGGGGGGGCTCAACACAGATACGCAGTATTTT; cdr3_aa: CASSFVGGLNTDTQYF; d_call: .; v_call: TRBV11-2; j_call: TRBJ2-3; clone_size: few
cdr3_nt: TGTGCCAGCAGTTTATACATATCTAGCACAGATACGCAGTATTTT; cdr3_aa: CASSLYISSTDTQYF; d_call: .; v_call: TRBV28; j_call: TRBJ2-3; clone_size: few
cdr3_nt: TGTGCCAGCAGACGGGACACATACAATGAGCAGTTCTTC; cdr3_aa: CASRRDTYNEQFF; d_call: .; v_call: TRBV12-3/TRBV12-4; j_call: TRBJ2-1; clone_size: .
cdr3_nt: TGTGCCACCAGCAGAAAGGGACAGGGCTATGGCTACACCTTC; cdr3_aa: CATSRKGQGYGYTF; d_call: TRBD1; v_call: TRBV15; j_call: TRBJ1-2; clone_size: once
cdr3_nt: TGTGCCAGCAGCCCTAAGGGACAGGGTAATGAAAAACTGTTTTTT; cdr3_aa: CASSPKGQGNEKLFF; d_call: TRBD1; v_call: TRBV7-9; j_call: TRBJ1-4; clone_size: .
cdr3_nt: TGCAGTGCTCAACCGGGACAGGGGGCCCAAGAGACCCAGTACTTC; cdr3_aa: CSAQPGQGAQETQYF; d_call: TRBD1; v_call: TRBV20-1; j_call: TRBJ2-5; clone_size: once
cdr3_nt: TGCAGCGTTGGGGGACAGACTAACTATGGCTACACCTTC; cdr3_aa: CSVGGQTNYGYTF; d_call: TRBD1; v_call: TRBV29-1; j_call: TRBJ1-2; clone_size: .
cdr3_nt: TGTGCTAGTGGTGGGAGCGGGAGTGGTGAGCAGTTCTTC; cdr3_aa: CASGGSGSGEQFF; d_call: TRBD2; v_call: TRBV12-5; j_call: TRBJ2-1; clone_size: few
cdr3_nt: TGTGCCAGCAGCTTAGACAGCCAAAACATTCAGTACTTC; cdr3_aa: CASSLDSQNIQYF; d_call: .; v_call: TRBV7-9; j_call: TRBJ2-4; clone_size: many
cdr3_nt: TGTGCCAGCAGTTTAGGGGACAGGAGGAGTTCACCCCTCCACTTT; cdr3_aa: CASSLGDRRSSPLHF; d_call: TRBD1; v_call: TRBV12-3/TRBV12-4; j_call: TRBJ1-6; clone_size: many
cdr3_nt: TGTGCCAGCAGGACTGGGACTAGCGGGAGCACAGATACGCAGTATTTT; cdr3_aa: CASRTGTSGSTDTQYF; d_call: TRBD2; v_call: TRBV6-1; j_call: TRBJ2-3; clone_size: .
cdr3_nt: TGTGCCAGCAGCGCCGGAGGGGTTGGAGCAGATACGCAGTATTTT; cdr3_aa: CASSAGGVGADTQYF; d_call: .; v_call: TRBV7-3; j_call: TRBJ2-3; clone_size: .
cdr3_nt: TGTGCCAGCAGCTTAGACGGGAGGGCCCCGGATGAGCAGTTCTTC; cdr3_aa: CASSLDGRAPDEQFF; d_call: TRBD2; v_call: TRBV7-2; j_call: TRBJ2-1; clone_size: few
cdr3_nt: TGCAGCGCCCTGGACAGGGGGTACGAGCAGTACTTC; cdr3_aa: CSALDRGYEQYF; d_call: TRBD1; v_call: TRBV29-1; j_call: TRBJ2-7; clone_size: .
cdr3_nt: TGCGCCAGCAGCGACCATGGGGAGTTACAAGAGACCCAGTACTTC; cdr3_aa: CASSDHGELQETQYF; d_call: .; v_call: TRBV5-1; j_call: TRBJ2-5; clone_size: few
cdr3_nt: TGCAGTGCTAGGGTACCAGGGAAAGTTACTGAAGCTTTCTTT; cdr3_aa: CSARVPGKVTEAFF; d_call: .; v_call: TRBV20-1; j_call: TRBJ1-1; clone_size: .
cdr3_nt: TGTGCCAGCAAGAGGGGACAGGGGACTGAAGCTTTCTTT; cdr3_aa: CASKRGQGTEAFF; d_call: TRBD1; v_call: TRBV6-6; j_call: TRBJ1-1; clone_size: few
cdr3_nt: TGTGCCAGCAGTTACTCGGGGACAGGGAGGACCGGGGAGCTGTTTTTT; cdr3_aa: CASSYSGTGRTGELFF; d_call: TRBD1; v_call: TRBV6-2/TRBV6-3; j_call: TRBJ2-2; clone_size: few
cdr3_nt: TGTGCCAGCAGCCAGAAGGACTATGAGCAGTTCTTC; cdr3_aa: CASSQKDYEQFF; d_call: .; v_call: TRBV4-2; j_call: TRBJ2-1; clone_size: few
cdr3_nt: TGTGCCAGTAGTATAGGGTCGGTAGCGGGTGAGCAGTTCTTC; cdr3_aa: CASSIGSVAGEQFF; d_call: TRBD2; v_call: TRBV19; j_call: TRBJ2-1; clone_size: .
cdr3_nt: TGTGCCATCAGTGAGTCGAAAGAGGAGCGCGAAAAATCCTACGAGCAGTACTTC; cdr3_aa: CAISESKEEREKSYEQYF; d_call: .; v_call: TRBV10-3; j_call: TRBJ2-7; clone_size: few
cdr3_nt: TGTGCCAGCAGCTTAAGTGGGAACGGAAACACCATATATTTT; cdr3_aa: CASSLSGNGNTIYF; d_call: .; v_call: TRBV7-9; j_call: TRBJ1-3; clone_size: few
cdr3_nt: TGCGCCAGCAGCCAAGATCCCGATGGGGGGCGAGGATCACCCCTCCACTTT; cdr3_aa: CASSQDPDGGRGSPLHF; d_call: .; v_call: TRBV4-3; j_call: TRBJ1-6; clone_size: few